The 16 T cell receptor beta chains listed next were all sequenced from one sample in a study of cytomegalovirus exposure and HLA in healthy donors. It was with 60 Vbeta and 13 Jbeta primers that the PCR ran. Profiling relied on immunoSEQ multiplex PCR, and the TCRdb table lists in-frame clones only, not all of them. The table includes approximately 130,000 clones, about 9.2% detected once. The sample comprised PBMCs. All receptors derive from a woman aged 40 to 55 in good health and CMV-seropositive.

The chain combines TRBV4-2 with TRBJ2-7, with TRBD1 matching over 10 bases. The CDR3 contains 17 residues. Trimming removed 3 bases from V and 2 bases from J; junction bases left unmatched: 10. From germline, CDR1 is LGHNA and CDR2 YNFKEQ. DNA of the CDR3: TGTGCCAGCAGCCACGTTACGGTGGGGACAGGGGCCTACGAGCAGTACTTC. This translates into CASSHVTVGTGAYEQYF.

This clone has only a few counts. The junction departs from the called germline gene at one end, perhaps through a read error. The chain couples TRBV5-4 to TRBJ2-7, with 8 bases aligning to TRBD2. CDR3 length: 15 residues. Germline V gene data show CDR1 as SGHNT and CDR2 as YYREEE (reference sequence). CDR3 region: CTSSLVSGGAAEQYF. The CDR3 DNA sequence: TGTACCAGCAGCTTGGTATCCGGGGGGGCGGCCGAGCAGTACTTC.

This clone was recorded a few times. Other DNA sequences within the sample encode an identical CDR3. The genes are TRBV29-1 and TRBJ2-3; maybe TRBD1 (5 bases). Germline V gene lookup returns CDR1 SQVTM and CDR2 ANQGSEA. V lost 3 bases and J 1 base, leaving 5 bases between the germline ends. This CDR3 spans 12 amino acids. The CDR3 here is CSVDRGTDTQYF. Here the CDR3 DNA reads TGCAGCGTTGACAGGGGCACAGATACGCAGTATTTT.

V usage is TRBV4-3 and J usage is TRBJ2-2, with TRBD1 as a possible D gene (5 bases). The CDR3 loop spans 15 amino acids. Germline CDR1 reads LGHNA; CDR2 reads YSLEER. Trimming took 0 bases from V and 6 from J, leaving 11 bases between them. CDR3 region: CASSQDSGPPGELFF. For the CDR3, the DNA is TGCGCCAGCAGCCAAGATTCAGGGCCCCCCGGGGAGCTGTTTTTT.

This rearrangement joins TRBV7-6 to TRBJ2-5, with D hard to call. Trimming took 1 base from V and 4 from J, leaving 7 bases between them. The CDR3 length is 13 residues. The germline V gene has CDR1 SGHVS and CDR2 FNYEAQ. For the CDR3, the DNA is TGTGCCAGCAGCTTAGAGCGCGTAGAGACCCAGTACTTC. This gives the protein CASSLERVETQYF.

The sample holds one count of this clone. The CDR3 loop is CASPSLGQARSTDTQYF. Written as DNA, the CDR3 is TGTGCCAGCCCCAGCTTGGGACAGGCGAGAAGCACAGATACGCAGTATTTT. The chain employs TRBV5-4 and TRBJ2-3; 8 nucleotides agree with TRBD1. V gave up 7 bases and J gave up 0 bases; unmatched junction bases: 13. Germline assignment: CDR1 SGHNT and CDR2 YYREEE (reference sequence). The CDR3 consists of 17 residues.

Only a few counts were recorded for this clone. The rearrangement joins TRBV4-1 to TRBJ1-2; 7 nucleotides line up with TRBD1. The CDR3 has 17 amino acids. Germline V lookup: CDR1 MGHRA, CDR2 YSYEKL. The V gene end was trimmed by 0 bases and the J gene end by 5 bases; junction bases not matched to a gene: 12. CDR3: CASSQDPTGAARYGYTF. CDR3 nucleotides: TGCGCCAGCAGCCAAGATCCAACAGGGGCGGCTCGGTATGGCTACACCTTC.

The sample holds a few counts of this clone. The V and J genes are TRBV9 and TRBJ2-1; TRBD2 matches 10 bases. Germline V gene lookup returns CDR1 SGDLS and CDR2 YYNGEE. This CDR3 has 17 residues. The ends lost 0 bases at V and 0 bases at J; junction bases unmatched: 3. DNA of the CDR3: TGTGCCAGCAGCGTAGCCCTAGCGGGGGCCTCCTACAATGAGCAGTTCTTC. Protein: CASSVALAGASYNEQFF. The full variable domain, in which reference TRBV9 and TRBJ2-1 provide the parts outside the CDR3, is DSGVTQTPKHLITATGQRVTLRCSPRSGDLSVYWYQQSLDQGLQFLIQYYNGEERAKGNILERFSAQQFPDLHSELNLSSLELGDSALYFCASSVALAGASYNEQFFGPGTRLTVL.

The V gene is TRBV4-2, the J gene TRBJ1-4; 8 bases fit TRBD1. The germline V gene has CDR1 LGHNA and CDR2 YNFKEQ. V trimming: 0 bases; J trimming: 12 bases; junction bases outside the gene matches: 3. There are 13 residues in the CDR3. CDR3 sequence reads: CASSQDWTGQLFF. The CDR3 bases are TGTGCCAGCAGCCAAGATTGGACAGGGCAACTGTTTTTT.

Only a few counts were recorded for this clone. This chain uses TRBV15 with TRBJ1-5; the D gene is possibly TRBD1 (5 bases). V shed 0 bases and J shed 2 bases, with 8 bases lying between them. This CDR3 spans 15 amino acids. Germline loops: CDR1 LNHNV, CDR2 YYDKDF (reference sequence). The CDR3 sequence is CATSREGTGNQPQHF. The CDR3 coding sequence is TGTGCCACCAGCAGAGAAGGGACTGGCAATCAGCCCCAGCATTTT.

This clone was observed a few times. The chain carries TRBV4-3 and TRBJ2-3; 8 bases match TRBD2. The CDR3 has 15 residues. The germline V gene has CDR1 LGHNA and CDR2 YSLEER. V shed 0 bases, J shed 3 bases, and the junction held 2 bases outside the gene matches. The DNA for the CDR3 is TGCGCCAGCAGCCAAGAATTAGCGGGGACAGATACGCAGTATTTT. Its translation is CASSQELAGTDTQYF.

V is TRBV19 and J is TRBJ2-3; D unresolved. Trimming pared 7 bases from V and 3 bases from J, leaving 14 bases between. Germline values: CDR1 LNHDA, CDR2 SQIVND (reference sequence). The CDR3 is made up of 14 amino acids. The CDR3 DNA reads TGTGCCAGTACCTCACTCACCCGAACAGATACGCAGTATTTT. Encoded protein: CASTSLTRTDTQYF.

This clone was found a few times. This chain connects TRBV5-8 to TRBJ1-6, with TRBD1 matching 7 bases. The CDR3 spans 15 residues. After removal of 6 bases from V and 10 bases from J, the junction contained 13 bases not matched to a gene. The germline V gene has CDR1 SGHTS and CDR2 YDEGEE. The chain's CDR3 is CASTVFLTGRSPLHF. Here the CDR3 DNA reads TGTGCCAGCACCGTCTTTTTGACAGGGAGGTCACCCCTCCACTTT.

This clone occurred a few times. The chain joins TRBV6-4 to TRBJ2-2; 7 bases are a match to TRBD1. This CDR3 comprises 14 residues. CDR1 and CDR2 from the germline V gene are MRHNA and SNTAGT. Trimming cost V 4 bases and J 4 bases; bases outside gene matches: 3. The CDR3 sequence: CASSVTGTTGELFF. The CDR3 region has the DNA TGTGCCAGCAGTGTGACAGGGACCACCGGGGAGCTGTTTTTT.

The chain combines TRBV21-1 with TRBJ2-1; the DNA was not used to check the table's D call, TRBD2. TRBV21-1 is recorded as a pseudogene. This CDR3 spans 15 amino acids. CDR3 in DNA: TGTGCCAGCCCTCGGACTAGCCGGACCTACAATGAGCAGTTCTTC. This translates into CASPRTSRTYNEQFF.

The rearrangement links TRBV5-6 to TRBJ2-3; 7 bases fit TRBD2. Germline CDR1 reads SGHDT; CDR2 reads YYEEEE. CDR3 size: 14 residues. Trimming removed 4 bases from V and 1 base from J; junction bases left unmatched: 3. The CDR3 reads CASSPAGGTDTQYF. The CDR3 DNA reads as TGTGCCAGCAGCCCTGCGGGAGGCACAGATACGCAGTATTTT.